The rows below give T cell receptor beta chains drawn from one sample of a study of T cell responses to AZD1222 COVID-19 vaccine. The protocol was immunoSEQ multiplex PCR, while the TCRdb copy is restricted to in-frame clones and leaves out a portion. The table lists some 140,000 clones, approximately 87% of them singletons. The specimen comprised peripheral blood, sampled on day 0 of MenACWY control vaccination. These receptors were taken from an adult in good health. Each CDR3 is given with its conserved first and last residue. Each record gives: clone size, D gene, V gene, J gene, CDR3 DNA, CDR3 protein. A D gene is named only where the DNA matches it firmly. Size tells how often a clone was seen (once, few, many) or the class of an expanded clone, and some rows leave it out.

size: NA; D: NA; V: TRBV2; J: TRBJ1-5; DNA: TGTGCCAGCAGCGGGACATGGGGCAATCAGCCCCAGCATTTT; CDR3: CASSGTWGNQPQHF
size: NA; D: NA; V: TRBV7-9; J: TRBJ1-6; DNA: TGTGCCAGCAGCTTAGCTTCAGCAGGGCTTTTCTATAATTCACCCCTCCACTTT; CDR3: CASSLASAGLFYNSPLHF
size: NA; D: NA; V: TRBV7-3; J: TRBJ2-5; DNA: TGTGCCAGCAGCTTAAATCCCGAGAGGGGGACCCAGTACTTC; CDR3: CASSLNPERGTQYF
size: few; D: TRBD1; V: TRBV29-1; J: TRBJ2-3; DNA: TGCAGCGTCGATACCGGGACAGGGATAACAGATACGCAGTATTTT; CDR3: CSVDTGTGITDTQYF
size: few; D: TRBD1; V: TRBV28; J: TRBJ1-4; DNA: TGTGCCAGCAGTTTTGAAGCGGACAGGGATGGGGAAAAACTGTTTTTT; CDR3: CASSFEADRDGEKLFF
size: NA; D: TRBD2; V: TRBV18; J: TRBJ2-1; DNA: TGTGCCAGCTCACCAGTCCTAGCGGGAGGGAATGAGCAGTTCTTC; CDR3: CASSPVLAGGNEQFF
size: few; D: NA; V: TRBV13; J: TRBJ2-1; DNA: TGTGCCAGCAGCTTAGTGGTGAGCGGTGAGCAGTTCTTC; CDR3: CASSLVVSGEQFF
size: NA; D: NA; V: TRBV5-1; J: TRBJ2-3; DNA: TGCGCCAGCAGCTTGGGTAGCCCTAGCACAGATACGCAGTATTTT; CDR3: CASSLGSPSTDTQYF
size: NA; D: NA; V: TRBV10-1; J: TRBJ1-5; DNA: TGCGCCAGCAGTGCGGGGGACGGGAATCAGCCCCAGCATTTT; CDR3: CASSAGDGNQPQHF
size: NA; D: NA; V: TRBV28; J: TRBJ2-6; DNA: TGTGCCAGCCGAAACCACAGGGAGGCTGGGGCCAACGTCCTGACTTTC; CDR3: CASRNHREAGANVLTF
size: NA; D: NA; V: TRBV6-2/TRBV6-3; J: TRBJ1-1; DNA: TGTGCCAGCAGTTACTCCTGGGACACTGAAGCTTTCTTT; CDR3: CASSYSWDTEAFF